The 11 T cell receptor beta chains listed next were all sequenced from one sample in a study of shared clonotypes between healthy human individuals. Some clones are missing from TCRdb's copy, which holds only in-frame ones; the method was immunoSEQ multiplex PCR. The table has about half a million clones, 81% seen once; the top ten hold roughly an eighth. The sequenced material came from PBMCs. These receptors were obtained from a woman aged 40 to 55 in good health. Some clones in this sample may be carry-over from other donors' samples.

Concerning this clone: This specimen includes other DNA sequences encoding the same CDR3. This sequence joins TRBV4-1 and TRBJ2-5; 13 positions agree with TRBD2. The CDR3 totals 17 residues. Trimming cost V 0 bases and J 2 bases; bases outside gene matches: 3. Germline values: CDR1 MGHRA, CDR2 YSYEKL. CDR3 bases: TGCGCCAGCAGCCAAGATTGGACTAGCGGGAGTCAAGAGACCCAGTACTTC. This sequence encodes CASSQDWTSGSQETQYF.

As concerns this clone: A far larger clone is one nucleotide away, so this likely arose from a read error. The conserved closing phenylalanine or tryptophan is absent in this CDR3, likely reflecting a read error. The chain joins TRBV30 to TRBJ2-7, with D hard to call. The germline V and J ends were trimmed by 1 base and 7 bases, with 11 bases remaining between them. In germline, CDR1 is GTSNPN, CDR2 SVGIG (reference sequence). There are 12 residues in the CDR3. The CDR3 reads CAWSASVGEQYL. CDR3 nucleotides: TGTGCCTGGAGTGCTTCGGTAGGTGAGCAGTACTTA.

The chain employs TRBV7-2 and TRBJ2-5; 10 nucleotides agree with TRBD2. The trim removed 4 bases at V and 0 bases at J, leaving 5 bases unmatched. CDR3 length equals 16 residues. Germline CDR1 reads SGHTA; CDR2 reads FQGNSA. The CDR3 DNA is TGTGCCAGCAGCTACCTTAGCGGGGGGTACCAAGAGACCCAGTACTTC. This sequence encodes CASSYLSGGYQETQYF.

A remark on this clone: A far larger clone is only one base removed, so a read error is likely. This chain joins TRBV11-2 and TRBJ2-7, with a weak D call TRBD2 (7 bases). Germline V CDR1 and CDR2: SGHAT, FQNNGV. There are 14 residues in the CDR3. The CDR3 DNA sequence: TGTGCCAGCAGCTTAGGAGGGGGAGGGTACGAGAAGTACTTC. This gives the protein CASSLGGGGYEKYF.

This clone was counted once. The chain couples TRBV27 to TRBJ2-7; TRBD1 agrees at 8 bases. CDR1 and CDR2 (germline): MNHEY, SMNVEV (reference sequence). V was clipped by 6 bases and J by 4 bases; unmatched bases: 8. This CDR3 contains 14 residues. CDR3: CASRQGQGRYEQYF. CDR3 sequence (DNA): TGTGCCAGCAGACAAGGACAGGGTCGGTACGAGCAGTACTTC.

The J gene is TRBJ2-7, the V gene TRBV10-2; 11 bases map to TRBD2. Germline V gives CDR1 WSHSY, CDR2 SAAADI. CDR3 length: 18 residues. V gave up 4 bases and J gave up 1 base; unmatched junction bases: 12. For the CDR3, the DNA is TGCGCCAGCAGTGCGACCCAAGGGGCTAGCGGGAGGTCCTACGAGCAGTACTTC. As protein: CASSATQGASGRSYEQYF.

Regarding this clone: This likely stems from a read error, as it lies one base from a far larger clone. The genes are TRBV5-1 and TRBJ2-7; 7 bases map to TRBD2. Germline CDR1 and CDR2: SGHRS and YFSETQ. V lost 5 bases and J lost 1; bases outside the gene matches: 9. The CDR3 runs to 15 residues. The CDR3 loop is CASSTGGSRSYEQYF. The CDR3 nucleotides read TGCGCCAGCAGTACTGGCGGGAGTAGATCCTACGAGCAGTACTTC. The complete variable domain, with remaining parts taken from reference TRBV5-1 and TRBJ2-7, reads KAGVTQTPRYLIKTRGQQVTLSCSPISGHRSVSWYQQTPGQGLQFLFEYFSETQRNKGNFPGRFSGRQFSNSRSEMNVSTLELGDSALYLCASSTGGSRSYEQYFGPGTRLTVT.

The chain joins TRBV9 to TRBJ1-1; TRBD1 matches at 8 bases. J lost 0 bases, V lost 9 bases, and 4 bases had no gene match. Germline CDR1 is SGDLS and CDR2 is YYNGEE. CDR3 length: 13 residues. The CDR3 loop is CATGQGVNTEAFF. The CDR3 region has the DNA TGTGCCACCGGACAGGGCGTGAACACTGAAGCTTTCTTT.

The gene calls are TRBV28 and TRBJ1-2; D is undetermined. The CDR3 has 16 amino acids. The V gene lost 5 bases and the J gene lost 6 bases, with 22 bases spanning the gap. The V gene's germline CDR1 is MDHEN and CDR2 SYDVKM. The CDR3 region is CASSHDREISVDGYTF. Here the CDR3 DNA reads TGTGCCAGCAGTCACGACCGGGAGATCTCGGTGGATGGCTACACCTTC.

This clone was found a few times. With only one base between it and a far larger clone, this is likely a read error. This chain connects TRBV29-1 to TRBJ2-2, with 7 bases aligning to TRBD1. The CDR3 runs 13 residues. Germline lookup yields CDR1 SQVTM and CDR2 ANQGSEA. For the CDR3, the DNA is TGCAGCGTTAACAGGGGCGGCACCAGGGAGCTGTTTTTT. Translated: CSVNRGGTRELFF.

CDR3: CASSLRGLGQVNQPQHF. Here the CDR3 DNA reads TGTGCCAGCAGCTTGAGGGGCCTTGGGCAGGTCAATCAGCCCCAGCATTTT. V is TRBV5-6 and J is TRBJ1-5, with D possibly being TRBD1 (5 bases). The CDR3 consists of 17 residues. Germline CDR1 reads SGHDT; CDR2 reads YYEEEE. V was shortened by 1 base and J by 3 bases, with 17 bases between the two germline ends.